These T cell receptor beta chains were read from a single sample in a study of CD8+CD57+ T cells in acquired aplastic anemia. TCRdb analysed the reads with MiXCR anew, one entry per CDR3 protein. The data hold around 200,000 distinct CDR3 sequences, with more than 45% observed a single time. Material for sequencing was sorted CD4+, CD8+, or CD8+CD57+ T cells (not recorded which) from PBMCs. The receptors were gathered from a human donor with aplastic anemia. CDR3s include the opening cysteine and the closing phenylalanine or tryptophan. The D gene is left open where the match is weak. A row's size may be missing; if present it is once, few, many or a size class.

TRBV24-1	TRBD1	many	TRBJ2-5	TGTGCCACCAGTGATTGGGACAGGCAAGGGACCCAGTACTTC	CATSDWDRQGTQYF
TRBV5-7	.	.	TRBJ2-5	TGTGCCACCAACGGAAGGGGTAGGGGACAAGAGACCCAGTACTTC	CATNGRGRGQETQYF
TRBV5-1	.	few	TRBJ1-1	TGCGCCAGCAGCTCCCCCGGGGTGGGTGAAGCTTTCTTT	CASSSPGVGEAFF
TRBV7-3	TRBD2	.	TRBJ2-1	TGTGCCAGCAGCTTAAGGGGAGGTAGCGGGGACTACAATGAGCAGTTCTTC	CASSLRGGSGDYNEQFF
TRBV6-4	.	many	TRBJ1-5	TGTGCCAGCAGTAGGAGCTGGTCCGAAATACAGCCCCAGCATTTT	CASSRSWSEIQPQHF
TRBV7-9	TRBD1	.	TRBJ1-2	TGTGCCAGCAGCGGGGACAGCAACTATGGCTACACCTTC	CASSGDSNYGYTF
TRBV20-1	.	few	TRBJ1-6	TGCAGTGCTAGAGATCCGGCACCGTCGGGGAATTCACCCCTCCACTTT	CSARDPAPSGNSPLHF
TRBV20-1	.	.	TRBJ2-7	TGCAGTACGGACTCACACCCTTCGAGTGAGCAGTACTTC	CSTDSHPSSEQYF
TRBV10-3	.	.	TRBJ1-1	TGTGCCATCAGAGCCGGGGGCCTAAACACTGAAGCTTTCTTT	CAIRAGGLNTEAFF
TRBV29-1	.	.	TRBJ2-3	TGCAGCGTTGAATCTCAGGGGACAGATACGCAGTATTTT	CSVESQGTDTQYF
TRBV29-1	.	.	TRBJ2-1	TGCAGCGGTACAGGGAATTGGGCTAGAGAGCAGTTCTTC	CSGTGNWAREQFF
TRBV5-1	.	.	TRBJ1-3	TGCGCCAGCAGCTTCCTAGGGTCAGGATCTGGAAACACCATATATTTT	CASSFLGSGSGNTIYF
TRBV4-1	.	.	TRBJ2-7	TGCGCCAGCAGCCAAGTAAACCGGGGGTACGAGCAGTACTTC	CASSQVNRGYEQYF
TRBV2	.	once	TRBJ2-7	TGTGCCAGCAGCCAAGATCAAGTAGGGGGGTACGAGCAGTACTTC	CASSQDQVGGYEQYF
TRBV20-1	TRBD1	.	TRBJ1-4	TGCAGTGCTAGAGATCCCACAGGGGGTGATGAAAAACTGTTTTTT	CSARDPTGGDEKLFF
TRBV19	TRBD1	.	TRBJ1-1	TGTGCCAGTAGTTTTGGGACAGGAGCCACTGAAGCTTTCTTT	CASSFGTGATEAFF
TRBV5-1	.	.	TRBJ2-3	TGCGCCAGCAGCTTTGGGGGCGGCACAGATACGCAGTATTTT	CASSFGGGTDTQYF
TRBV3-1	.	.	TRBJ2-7	TGTGCCAGCGGGGATTACGGGCTGAGGTTCTACGAGCAGTACTTC	CASGDYGLRFYEQYF
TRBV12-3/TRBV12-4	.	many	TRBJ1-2	TGTGCCAGCAGTTTAGGATATGGCTACACCTTC	CASSLGYGYTF
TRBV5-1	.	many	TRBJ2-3	TGCGCCAGCAGCCGGTCGGGCCCTCGCGATACGCAGTATTTT	CASSRSGPRDTQYF
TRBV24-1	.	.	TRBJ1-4	TGTGCCACCAGTGACAGAGGGACAAGCGAAAAACTGTTTTTT	CATSDRGTSEKLFF
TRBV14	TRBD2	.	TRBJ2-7	TGCGCCAGCAGCTTGGTAGCGGGGGCATCAGCCTACGAGCAGTACTTC	CASSLVAGASAYEQYF
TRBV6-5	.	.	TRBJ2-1	TGTGCCAGCAGTTACCTAGCCGGAGCGCATGAGCAGTTCTTC	CASSYLAGAHEQFF
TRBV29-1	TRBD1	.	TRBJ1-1	TGCAGCGTATACACAGGGGATCGGTCAGCTTTCTTT	CSVYTGDRSAFF
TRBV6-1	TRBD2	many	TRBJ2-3	TGTGCCAGCAGTCGAGCGGGAGTATGGACAGATACGCAGTATTTT	CASSRAGVWTDTQYF
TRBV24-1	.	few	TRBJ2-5	TGTGCCACCAGTAATGTGGGAATCGAAGAGACCAAGTATTTC	CATSNVGIEETKYF
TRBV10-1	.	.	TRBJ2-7	TGCGCCAGCAGTGAAGGCAGCGGACTCTTCGAGCAGTACTTC	CASSEGSGLFEQYF
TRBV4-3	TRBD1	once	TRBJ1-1	TGCGCCAGCAGCTTCGGGACAGCGAACACTGAAGCTTTCTTT	CASSFGTANTEAFF
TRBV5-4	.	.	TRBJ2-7	TGTGCCAGCAGCTTGGATGAGTTCGTTCAGTACTTC	CASSLDEFVQYF
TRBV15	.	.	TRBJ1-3	TGTGCCACCAGCATACGGGTTACTGGAAACACCATATATTTT	CATSIRVTGNTIYF
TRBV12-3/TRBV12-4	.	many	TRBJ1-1	TGTGCCAGCACCGTGCGTCAGTCTTGGGGCACTGAAGCTTTCTTT	CASTVRQSWGTEAFF
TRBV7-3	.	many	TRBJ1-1	TGTGCCAGCGGGCGACTTCCGAACACTGAAGCTTTCTTT	CASGRLPNTEAFF
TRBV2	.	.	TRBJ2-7	TGTGCCAGCAGCTTGTCGGACACCACCTACGAGCAGTACTTC	CASSLSDTTYEQYF
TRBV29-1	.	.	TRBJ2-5	TGCAGCAGTTACTCGGGTGAGGGCTCTGAGACCCAGTACTTC	CSSYSGEGSETQYF
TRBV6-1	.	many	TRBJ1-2	TGTGCCAGCAGTTCCCCGGGGGGGTCTGGGGGCTACACCTTC	CASSSPGGSGGYTF
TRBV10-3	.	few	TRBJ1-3	TGTGCCATCAGTTCGATGGGGTTTTCTGGAAACACCATATATTTT	CAISSMGFSGNTIYF
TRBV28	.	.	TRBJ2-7	TGTGCCAGCATACAGGGATCCCTACGCGAGCAGTACTTC	CASIQGSLREQYF
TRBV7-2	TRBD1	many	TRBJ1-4	TGTGCCAGCAACCGGGACAGAAAAGAAAAACTGTTTTTT	CASNRDRKEKLFF
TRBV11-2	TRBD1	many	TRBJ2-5	TGTGCCAGCAGCTTAGTGGGGGGACAGGGAGGAGAGACCCAGTACTTC	CASSLVGGQGGETQYF
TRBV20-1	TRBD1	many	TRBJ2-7	TGCAGTGCTAGACACCCGGGACAGTCCTACGAGCAGTACTTC	CSARHPGQSYEQYF
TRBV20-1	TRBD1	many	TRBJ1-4	TGCAGTGCCGGACAGGGTGAACCTGAAAAACTGTTTTTT	CSAGQGEPEKLFF
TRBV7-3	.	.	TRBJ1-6	TGTACCTGGTATCCGGGACAACTCCACTTT	CTWYPGQLHF
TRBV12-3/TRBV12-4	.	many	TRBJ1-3	TGTGCCAGCAGCTTAAATTCTGGAAACACCATATATTTT	CASSLNSGNTIYF
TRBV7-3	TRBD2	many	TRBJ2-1	TGTGCCAGCAGCTACCGGACTAGCCCTGTGAATGAGCAGTTCTTC	CASSYRTSPVNEQFF
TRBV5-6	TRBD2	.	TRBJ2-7	TGTGCCGGCAGCTGCACTAGCGGGAGTCAGAGTTGGGAGCAGTACTTC	CAGSCTSGSQSWEQYF
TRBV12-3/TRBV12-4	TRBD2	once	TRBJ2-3	TGTGCCAGCAGTCGACTAGCGACAGATACGCAGTATTTT	CASSRLATDTQYF
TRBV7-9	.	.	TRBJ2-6	TGTGCCAGCAGCTTTCTGACTTTC	CASSFLTF
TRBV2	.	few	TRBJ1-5	TGTGCCAGCAGTGTGAGTAGCAATCAGCCCCAGCATTTT	CASSVSSNQPQHF
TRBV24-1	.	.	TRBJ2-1	TGTGCCACCATGGCGGGAAGCAATGAGCAGTTCTTC	CATMAGSNEQFF
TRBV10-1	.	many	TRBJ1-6	TGCGCCAGCAGTGCACCCCGGGAGGGGCGACATAATTCACCCCTCCACTTT	CASSAPREGRHNSPLHF
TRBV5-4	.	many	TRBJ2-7	TGTGCCAGCAGCCTTGGGGGACAACAGTCCCACGAGCAGTACTTC	CASSLGGQQSHEQYF
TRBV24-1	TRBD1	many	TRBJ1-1	TGTGCCACCAGTGATTCCGGACAGGGGGCAAGAGAAGCTTTCTTT	CATSDSGQGAREAFF
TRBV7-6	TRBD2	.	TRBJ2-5	TGTGCCAGCAGCTTAGATAGCAGCGGGGGATCAGAGACCCAGTACTTC	CASSLDSSGGSETQYF
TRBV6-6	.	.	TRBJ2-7	TGTGCCAGCAGTTACTCGAGGACAAACGAGCAGTACTTC	CASSYSRTNEQYF
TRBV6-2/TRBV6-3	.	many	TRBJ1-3	TGTGCCAGCTCCCGGAGGGGGGACACCATATATTTT	CASSRRGDTIYF
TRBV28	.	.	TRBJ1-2	TGTGCCAGCTGTACCTGGGAGGGGCTAAACTATGGCTACACCTTC	CASCTWEGLNYGYTF
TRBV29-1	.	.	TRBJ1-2	TGCAGCGTTGTTAGCCAGCCGTTCGTCTATGGCTACACCTTC	CSVVSQPFVYGYTF
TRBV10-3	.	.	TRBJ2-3	TGTGCCACCCGACCCCCTCCGGTAGCGGTTCGCACAGATACGCAGTATTTT	CATRPPPVAVRTDTQYF
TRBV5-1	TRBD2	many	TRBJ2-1	TGCGCCAGCAGCTTCAGGGTCGCGGGAGGGACCAATGAGCAGTTCTTC	CASSFRVAGGTNEQFF